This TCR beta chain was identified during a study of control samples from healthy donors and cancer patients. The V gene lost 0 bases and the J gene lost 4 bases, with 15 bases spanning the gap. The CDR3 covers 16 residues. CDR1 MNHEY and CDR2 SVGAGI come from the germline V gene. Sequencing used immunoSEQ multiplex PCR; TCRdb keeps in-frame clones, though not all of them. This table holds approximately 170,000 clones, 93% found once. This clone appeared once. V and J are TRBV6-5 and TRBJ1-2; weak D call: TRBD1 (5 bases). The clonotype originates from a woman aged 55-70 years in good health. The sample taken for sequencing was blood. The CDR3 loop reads CASSYSMHRSAYGYTF. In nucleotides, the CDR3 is TGTGCCAGCAGTTACTCGATGCACAGGTCAGCCTATGGCTACACCTTC.